These 22 T cell receptor beta chains share one sample of origin, sequenced in a study of CXCR3-negative and CXCR3-positive naive CD8 T cells. Study-level points and caveats: Relative to CXCR3-negative naive cells, CXCR3-positive naive cells had more hydrophobic TRB CDR3s.

Their target antigens are unknown. 5' RACE that incorporated UMI labels was used to prepare the TRB cDNA libraries. From the 5' RACE reads, TCRdb lists one entry per CDR3 protein and no DNA. This sample's clone table lists about 120,000 distinct CDR3 sequences. Sequenced material: naive CXCR3+ CD8+ T cells from blood. Subset of the sample: CD45RO-CCR7+CD27+CD95- naive CD8+ T cells expressing CXCR3 (TNR3+). Every receptor here comes from a human donor in good health. Some clones in this sample may be carry-over from other donors' samples.

The rearrangement joins TRBV7-9 to TRBJ2-7; TCRdb outputs TRBD2, but without DNA this stays unchecked. The CDR3 is 20 residues long. From germline, CDR1 is SEHNR and CDR2 FQNEAQ (reference sequence). This CDR3 reads CASIKESGARAGTSGYEQYF.

The CDR3 loop reads CASSSTSGGSYNEQFF. V usage is TRBV6-5 and J usage is TRBJ2-1; the D gene TCRdb calls, TRBD2, cannot be checked with no DNA. The CDR3 consists of 16 residues. The germline CDR1 and CDR2 sequences are MNHEY and SVGAGI.

V gene TRBV4-1 combines with J gene TRBJ2-1; TCRdb's D call of TRBD2 is untestable without DNA. This CDR3 contains 17 residues. Per the germline V gene, CDR1 is MGHRA and CDR2 is YSYEKL. The CDR3 reads CASSQSPPGLAYDEQSF.

The rearrangement links TRBV6-5 to TRBJ2-1; TCRdb reports TRBD1, a call that lacks DNA to check it against. The CDR3 length is 16 residues. Germline CDR1 reads MNHEY; CDR2 reads SVGAGI. CDR3: CASSSSRLGSYNEQFF.

The chain links TRBV29-1 to TRBJ2-6; TCRdb gives TRBD1 as the D gene, but with no DNA this cannot be confirmed. Germline assignment: CDR1 SQVTM and CDR2 ANQGSEA. CDR3 length equals 16 residues. The CDR3 sequence: CSVEGGAGAGANVLTF.

The genes are TRBV7-9 and TRBJ1-2. CDR1 and CDR2 (germline): SEHNR, FQNEAQ (reference sequence). The length of the CDR3 is 14 residues. The CDR3: CASTAPNLPHGYTF.

The J gene is TRBJ2-2, the V gene TRBV5-1; TCRdb returns TRBD1, unconfirmable since there is no DNA. The CDR3 covers 14 residues. Germline assignment: CDR1 SGHRS and CDR2 YFSETQ. The CDR3 here is CASSLKGGTGELFF.

The rearrangement links TRBV28 to TRBJ2-7; absent DNA, TCRdb's TRBD1 call cannot be checked. The CDR3 contains 14 residues. Germline V gene lookup returns CDR1 MDHEN and CDR2 SYDVKM. CDR3: CASSLTASSYEQYF.

The rearrangement links TRBV27 to TRBJ2-3; with no DNA, the TCRdb D assignment of TRBD1 cannot be verified. The V gene's germline CDR1 is MNHEY and CDR2 SMNVEV (reference sequence). The CDR3 has 15 residues. The CDR3 here is CASSPGAANTDTQYF.

The chain couples TRBV4-1 to TRBJ2-7; TCRdb names TRBD1, which stays unverified in the absence of DNA. Per the germline V gene, CDR1 is MGHRA and CDR2 is YSYEKL. This CDR3 comprises 15 residues. This chain's CDR3 is CASSLTRGQTYEQYF.

V usage is TRBV25-1 and J usage is TRBJ1-2. The CDR3 spans 13 residues. The germline V gene has CDR1 MGHDK and CDR2 SYGVNS. The CDR3 reads CASSETRSYGYTF.

V gene TRBV9 combines with J gene TRBJ2-1. There are 15 residues in the CDR3. Germline assignment: CDR1 SGDLS and CDR2 YYNGEE. This CDR3 is CASSVLGDPYNEQFF. Complete variable domain (other parts from reference TRBV9 and TRBJ2-1): DSGVTQTPKHLITATGQRVTLRCSPRSGDLSVYWYQQSLDQGLQFLIQYYNGEERAKGNILERFSAQQFPDLHSELNLSSLELGDSALYFCASSVLGDPYNEQFFGPGTRLTVL.

The chain joins TRBV13 to TRBJ1-1. The CDR3 loop spans 12 amino acids. Germline V gene data show CDR1 as PRHDT and CDR2 as FYEKMQ (reference sequence). CDR3: CASSQENTEAFF.

The chain joins TRBV7-9 to TRBJ2-1. The length of the CDR3 is 14 residues. CDR1 SEHNR and CDR2 FQNEAQ come from the germline V gene (reference sequence). The CDR3 region is CASSSVVSFNEQFF.

The J gene is TRBJ2-7, the V gene TRBV24-1; TCRdb returns TRBD1, unconfirmable since there is no DNA. Germline assignment: CDR1 KGHDR and CDR2 SFDVKD. This CDR3 spans 14 amino acids. The CDR3 region is CATSEGTGGYEQYF.

V usage is TRBV18 and J usage is TRBJ2-7. The CDR3 length is 16 residues. Germline values: CDR1 KGHSH, CDR2 LQKENI. The CDR3 sequence: CASSPPYGSRSYEQYF.

J is TRBJ2-1 and V is TRBV7-6; without DNA, the TCRdb call of TRBD1 cannot be checked. Germline assignment: CDR1 SGHVS and CDR2 FNYEAQ. The CDR3 extends over 13 amino acids. The CDR3 region is CASTPPGGNEQFF.

V and J are TRBV29-1 and TRBJ2-3; TCRdb selects TRBD2, and the lack of DNA leaves this call unchecked. Germline V gives CDR1 SQVTM, CDR2 ANQGSEA. This CDR3 comprises 13 residues. CDR3 loop: CSVVSGITDTQYF.

The V gene is TRBV27, the J gene TRBJ1-2; the D call of TRBD1 rests on TCRdb alone, since no DNA is present to check it. The CDR3 totals 15 residues. Germline values: CDR1 MNHEY, CDR2 SMNVEV (reference sequence). The CDR3 loop reads CASSLLGRGGYGYTF.

The chain combines TRBV6-5 with TRBJ2-1; TCRdb outputs TRBD2, but without DNA this stays unchecked. Germline lookup yields CDR1 MNHEY and CDR2 SVGAGI. There are 14 residues in the CDR3. CDR3 amino acids: CASTSGGGHNEQFF.

The V call is TRBV9, the J call TRBJ2-1; TCRdb reports TRBD1, a call that lacks DNA to check it against. The CDR3 length is 16 residues. The germline V gene has CDR1 SGDLS and CDR2 YYNGEE. This CDR3 reads CASSEGGDPSYNEQFF.

The chain joins TRBV9 to TRBJ1-3. Germline CDR1 is SGDLS and CDR2 is YYNGEE. The CDR3 has 15 amino acids. The CDR3 loop is CASSADGSSGNTIYF.